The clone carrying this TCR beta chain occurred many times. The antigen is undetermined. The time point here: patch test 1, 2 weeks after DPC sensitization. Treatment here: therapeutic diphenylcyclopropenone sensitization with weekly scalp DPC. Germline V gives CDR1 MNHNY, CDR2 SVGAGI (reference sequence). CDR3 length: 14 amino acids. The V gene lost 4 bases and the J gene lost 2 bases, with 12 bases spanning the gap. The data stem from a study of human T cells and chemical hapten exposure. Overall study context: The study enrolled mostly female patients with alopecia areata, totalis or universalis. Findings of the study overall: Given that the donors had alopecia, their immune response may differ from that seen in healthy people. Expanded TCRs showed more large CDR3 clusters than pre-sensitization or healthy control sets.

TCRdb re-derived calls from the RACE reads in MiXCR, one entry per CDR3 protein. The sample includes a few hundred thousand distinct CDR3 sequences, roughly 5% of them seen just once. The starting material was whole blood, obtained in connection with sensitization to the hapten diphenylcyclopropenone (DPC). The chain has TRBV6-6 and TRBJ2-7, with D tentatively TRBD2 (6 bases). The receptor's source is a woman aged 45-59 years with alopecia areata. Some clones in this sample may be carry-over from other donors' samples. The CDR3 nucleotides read TGTGCCAGCAGTTCACGACTAGTTCCCTACGAGCAGTACTTC. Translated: CASSSRLVPYEQYF.